This is a list of T cell receptor beta chains from one sample in a study of blood T cells in healthy people across ages. TCRdb re-called the 5' RACE reads with MiXCR, one entry per CDR3 protein. The sample shows some 900,000 distinct CDR3 sequences, around 48% of them seen only once. The source material was blood. These receptor sequences come from a man aged 25 to 40 in good health. CDR3s include the opening cysteine and the closing phenylalanine or tryptophan. The order of the fields is V gene, clone size, CDR3 length, D gene, J gene, CDR3 DNA, CDR3 protein. D genes are given only for firm matches. Not every row has a clone size; where given, it reads once, few, many or a size class.

>TRBV20-1|NA|12|NA|TRBJ2-7
TGCAGTGAGGCCCAAAGCTCCTACGAGCAGTACTTC
CSEAQSSYEQYF
>TRBV10-3|few|16|NA|TRBJ2-5
TGTGCCATCAGGGAGGGACAGCAGGCCACTGGGGAGACCCAGTACTTC
CAIREGQQATGETQYF
>TRBV5-1|few|14|TRBD2|TRBJ2-1
TGCGCCAGCAGCAACCCCGGGACTACCGATGAGCAGTTCTTC
CASSNPGTTDEQFF
>TRBV3-1|few|15|NA|TRBJ2-1
TGTGCCAGCAGCCAAGTTCAGGGTTCGAGGAATGAGCAGTTCTTC
CASSQVQGSRNEQFF
>TRBV10-3|NA|18|NA|TRBJ1-1
TGTGCCATCAGTGAGTACCGGGAGTCCCTTACATTGAACACTGAAGCTTTCTTT
CAISEYRESLTLNTEAFF
>TRBV20-1|once|14|NA|TRBJ2-5
TGCAGTGCTAGAAGGGGCCCAGGGGTGGAGACCCAGTACTTC
CSARRGPGVETQYF
>TRBV20-1|once|15|NA|TRBJ2-7
TGCAGTGCTAGAGACTTGGAGGGATCAGGCTACGAGCAGTACTTC
CSARDLEGSGYEQYF
>TRBV20-1|many|11|NA|TRBJ1-2
TGCAGTGCTAGCCCTGTCTATGGCTACACCTTC
CSASPVYGYTF
>TRBV6-5|many|13|NA|TRBJ2-3
TGTGCCAGCAGTTACCGGGGCACAGATACGCAGTATTTT
CASSYRGTDTQYF
>TRBV7-2|few|16|TRBD2|TRBJ2-3
TGTGCCAGCAGCTTACTAGCGGGGGGGCGCACAGATACGCAGTATTTT
CASSLLAGGRTDTQYF
>TRBV20-1|NA|14|TRBD1|TRBJ2-1
TGCAGTGCCTTCGACAGGGGTGGTAACAATGAGCAGTTCTTC
CSAFDRGGNNEQFF
>TRBV20-1|NA|22|TRBD1|TRBJ2-7
TGCAGTGCGAAACTAAATTTACCGGGACAGGGAAATGACTACATGACGGCCTACGAGCAGTACTTC
CSAKLNLPGQGNDYMTAYEQYF
>TRBV2|NA|16|TRBD2|TRBJ2-1
TGTGCCAGCAGTTTAGGACTAGCGGATTCGGGGAATGAGCAGTTCTTC
CASSLGLADSGNEQFF
>TRBV29-1|many|11|NA|TRBJ1-2
TGCAGCGCCCAAGGGGACTATGGCTACACCTTC
CSAQGDYGYTF
>TRBV27|NA|14|TRBD2|TRBJ2-3
TGTGCCAGCAGGGCGGGGGAAAGCACAGATACGCAGTATTTT
CASRAGESTDTQYF
>TRBV4-1|NA|15|NA|TRBJ2-1
TGCGCCAGCAGCCAAGAAGGGCAGGGGGGCAATGAGCAGTTCTTC
CASSQEGQGGNEQFF
>TRBV6-5|many|11|NA|TRBJ2-7
TGTGCCAGCAGATCCGTCGGCGAGCAGTACTTC
CASRSVGEQYF
>TRBV4-2|NA|19|NA|TRBJ1-6
TGTGCCAGCAGCCAAGTGGGCCCGGGGGGCCAGGCCTATAATTCACCCCTCCACTTT
CASSQVGPGGQAYNSPLHF
>TRBV28|NA|14|NA|TRBJ2-7
TGTGCCAGCTCAGCCGGGGACGTTACCTACGAGCAGTACTTC
CASSAGDVTYEQYF
>TRBV7-9|NA|18|TRBD1|TRBJ1-2
TGTGCCAGCAGCTTAGCGTTTGGGGACAGGGCCTCCAACTATGGCTACACCTTC
CASSLAFGDRASNYGYTF
>TRBV15|NA|13|NA|TRBJ2-5
TGTGCCACCAGCAGAGAAGCGGGCGAGACCCAGTACTTC
CATSREAGETQYF
>TRBV5-1|many|15|TRBD2|TRBJ2-1
TGCGCCAGCAGCTTGGACATGACTAGCGGTGCGCTGTCGTTCTTC
CASSLDMTSGALSFF
>TRBV27|NA|18|TRBD1|TRBJ2-3
TGTGCCAGCAGTTCGACCCCCGGACAGGGCCGTTTAGCAGATACGCAGTATTTT
CASSSTPGQGRLADTQYF
>TRBV4-1|NA|16|NA|TRBJ1-1
TGCGCCAGCAGCCAAGTAGGTTACTTGGAGAACACTGAAGCTTTCTTT
CASSQVGYLENTEAFF
>TRBV10-3|few|17|TRBD1|TRBJ2-5
TGTGCCATCAGGCCGGGACAGGGGACCCCTGGAGAAGAGACCCAGTACTTC
CAIRPGQGTPGEETQYF
>TRBV7-9|NA|17|NA|TRBJ2-1
TGTGCCAGCAGCACGACTCTACAGGGGGGGTTCAACAATGAGCAGTTCTTC
CASSTTLQGGFNNEQFF
>TRBV4-2|many|16|NA|TRBJ2-5
TGTGCCAGCAGCCAGCTCTACGGGACTCAAGAAGAGACCCAGTACTTC
CASSQLYGTQEETQYF
>TRBV12-3/TRBV12-4|NA|12|NA|TRBJ2-5
TGTGCCAGCAGGGCACAGGAAGAGACCCAGTACTTC
CASRAQEETQYF
>TRBV25-1|NA|19|NA|TRBJ2-1
TGTGCCAATCCAGGACCTAGCTTGGGTACCTCTAGCTCCTACAATGAGCAGTTCTTC
CANPGPSLGTSSSYNEQFF
>TRBV14|NA|15|NA|TRBJ2-2
TGTGCCAGCAGCCACAGGGACTGGAACACCGGGGAGCTGTTTTTT
CASSHRDWNTGELFF
>TRBV19|few|13|NA|TRBJ2-7
TGTGCCAGTAGTATTGAGAGGGGCTACGAGCAGTACTTC
CASSIERGYEQYF
>TRBV9|NA|14|NA|TRBJ2-4
TGTGCCAGCAGCCCTAGCTACAGCAAAAACATTCAGTACTTC
CASSPSYSKNIQYF
>TRBV7-9|NA|15|NA|TRBJ1-2
TGTGCCAGCAGACCCCCCGGCAGGGATTCTTATGGCTACACCTTC
CASRPPGRDSYGYTF
>TRBV28|NA|11|NA|TRBJ2-1
TGTGCCAGCAGCGTTAAAAATGAGCAGTTCTTC
CASSVKNEQFF
>TRBV20-1|NA|13|NA|TRBJ1-5
TGCAGTGCTAGAGCGGGGGGAGATCAGCCCCAGCATTTT
CSARAGGDQPQHF